This is a list of T cell receptor beta chains from one sample in a study of CD8+CD57+ T cells in acquired aplastic anemia. Using its own MiXCR run on the reads, TCRdb lists one record per CDR3 protein. The data show around 190,000 distinct CDR3 sequences, nearly 50% seen once. Source material: sorted CD4+, CD8+, or CD8+CD57+ T cells (not recorded which) from PBMCs. All receptors derive from a human donor with aplastic anemia. The CDR3 runs from the conserved cysteine through the conserved F or W. A D gene is named only where the DNA matches it firmly. A row's size may be missing; if present it is once, few, many or a size class.

v_call	j_call	clone_size	d_call	cdr3_nt	cdr3_aa
TRBV11-2	TRBJ2-4	.	.	TGTGCCAGCAGCTTAGTCCGGAGAGGGGCCAAAAACATTCAGTACTTC	CASSLVRRGAKNIQYF
TRBV7-2	TRBJ1-2	.	.	TGTGCCAGCAGCTTATACGGGGCTGGTGGCTACACCTTC	CASSLYGAGGYTF
TRBV7-8	TRBJ1-3	.	.	TGTGCCAGCAGTACCCTAGCGGGGGGGTCGGGAAACACCATATATTTT	CASSTLAGGSGNTIYF
TRBV15	TRBJ2-1	.	TRBD2	TGTGCCACCAGCAGAGGGGGAGGGGTTGGGCAGTTCTTC	CATSRGGGVGQFF
TRBV7-8	TRBJ1-3	many	.	TGTGCCAGCAGCCCAGGGCTGTTGCGTGGAAACACCATATATTTT	CASSPGLLRGNTIYF
TRBV9	TRBJ2-3	many	.	TGTGCCAGCAGCTACCCGGCGTCAGATACGCAGTATTTT	CASSYPASDTQYF
TRBV7-9	TRBJ2-3	many	TRBD2	TGTGCCAGCAGCGCCCCTGGCGGGGGGCCCACAGATACGCAGTATTTT	CASSAPGGGPTDTQYF
TRBV6-5	TRBJ2-7	once	.	TGTGCCAGCAGTTACTCGGGCAGGGATACCTACGAGCAGTACTTC	CASSYSGRDTYEQYF
TRBV5-7	TRBJ1-4	many	.	TGTGCCAGCAGCTTGAGACAGGCTGATAATGAAAAACTGTTTTTT	CASSLRQADNEKLFF
TRBV10-3	TRBJ2-3	.	.	TGTGCCACCGGGACTAGCACAGATACGCAGTATTTT	CATGTSTDTQYF
TRBV12-3/TRBV12-4	TRBJ2-4	few	TRBD1	TGTGCCAGCAGTCGACAGGGCCCCATTCAGTACTTC	CASSRQGPIQYF
TRBV3-1	TRBJ2-2	few	.	TGTGCCAGCAGCCAAGCCCGCTCCGGGGAGCTGTTTTTT	CASSQARSGELFF
TRBV5-1	TRBJ2-7	few	.	TGCGCCAGCAGCTTGCTCGACAGAACCCTCGACGAGCAGTACTTC	CASSLLDRTLDEQYF
TRBV7-8	TRBJ1-3	many	.	TGTGCCAGCAGCTTGACAGCTGGAAACACCATATATTTT	CASSLTAGNTIYF
TRBV20-1	TRBJ2-7	.	.	TGCAGTGCAAGGAGACAGGAGTCCTACGAGCAGTACTTC	CSARRQESYEQYF
TRBV12-3/TRBV12-4	TRBJ2-5	many	TRBD1	TGTGCCAGCAGTCTTGACAGGGAAAAGACCCAGTACTTC	CASSLDREKTQYF
TRBV28	TRBJ2-7	.	.	TGTGCCAGCAGTTTTGGGGGGCGGCAGTACTTC	CASSFGGRQYF
TRBV28	TRBJ1-4	many	.	TGTGCCAGCAGCAGGGACGGCGATAATGAAAAACTGTTTTTT	CASSRDGDNEKLFF
TRBV2	TRBJ1-6	.	.	TGTGCCAGCAGTGAACTCTTAAGGAGCCCCCTCCACTTT	CASSELLRSPLHF
TRBV20-1	TRBJ1-2	once	.	TGCAGTGCTAGAGATCGCATAGGGACGAGTGGCTACACCTTC	CSARDRIGTSGYTF
TRBV29-1	TRBJ1-2	.	.	TGCAGCGTTGAAGAAGGCAGCTATGGCTACACCTTC	CSVEEGSYGYTF
TRBV19	TRBJ2-5	.	.	TGTGCCAGTAGTCCCCAACGGAGTTACCAAGAGACCCAGTACTTC	CASSPQRSYQETQYF
TRBV20-1	TRBJ2-5	many	.	TGCAGTGGTCTAGTATGGGAGACCCAGTACTTC	CSGLVWETQYF
TRBV15	TRBJ1-4	.	.	TGTGCCACCGCCGACGGCCGAAATGAAAAACTGTTTTTT	CATADGRNEKLFF
TRBV30	TRBJ1-5	many	.	TGTGCCTGGAGTGTAGACGGCAATCAGCCCCAGCATTTT	CAWSVDGNQPQHF
TRBV10-3	TRBJ2-1	.	.	TGTGCCATCAAGGGCTCCTACAATGAGCAGTTCTTC	CAIKGSYNEQFF
TRBV19	TRBJ1-1	.	.	TGTGCCAGTAGTCTCGGGCTTCTCGCTGAAGCTTTCTTT	CASSLGLLAEAFF
TRBV12-3/TRBV12-4	TRBJ2-3	.	.	TGTGCCAGCACCCTCAAAAGTAGGGAAATCGGCACAGATACGCAGTATTTT	CASTLKSREIGTDTQYF
TRBV3-1	TRBJ1-4	few	.	TGTGCCAGCAGCCAACTCAACCGAGGAGCAACTAATGAAAAACTGTTTTTT	CASSQLNRGATNEKLFF
TRBV20-1	TRBJ1-2	many	.	TGCAGTGCCAGGAAATCCGGGACACCCTATGGCTACACCTTC	CSARKSGTPYGYTF
TRBV14	TRBJ1-1	once	TRBD1	TGTGCCAGCAGCCCAGGGGACAGAGTCACTGAAGCTTTCTTT	CASSPGDRVTEAFF
TRBV10-3	TRBJ1-4	.	.	TGTGCCACCAGTGAGTCTGTTAAAGAAAAGCTGTTTTTT	CATSESVKEKLFF
TRBV5-4	TRBJ1-2	few	TRBD1	TGTGCCAGCAGCCGAATTCCGGGACAGGGAGGAAGCTACACCTTC	CASSRIPGQGGSYTF
TRBV4-2	TRBJ2-7	few	.	TGTGCCAGCAGCCAAGAATTGTCCAACTACGAGCAGTACTTC	CASSQELSNYEQYF
TRBV7-2	TRBJ1-1	.	.	TGTGCCAGCAGCTTAGCGTTAGGGACTGAAGCTTTCTTT	CASSLALGTEAFF
TRBV9	TRBJ2-3	.	.	TGTGCCAGCAGAGGAGAGGGAACAGATACGCAGTATTTT	CASRGEGTDTQYF
TRBV9	TRBJ2-1	many	.	TGTGCCAGCAGCGTAGCTACGACCGGGGGCAGTCTTAATGAGCAGTTCTTC	CASSVATTGGSLNEQFF
TRBV5-6	TRBJ2-5	.	TRBD1	TGTGCCAGCAGCCCGGGGACAGGGAAATGGGAGACCCAGTACTTC	CASSPGTGKWETQYF
TRBV10-3	TRBJ2-3	.	TRBD2	TGTGCCATCAGAGACGGGGGGGCCGGTAACACAGATACGCAGTATTTT	CAIRDGGAGNTDTQYF
TRBV10-3	TRBJ1-4	few	.	TGTGCCATCAGTGAGTCCCTGGGTAATGAAAAACTGTTTTTT	CAISESLGNEKLFF
TRBV24-1	TRBJ1-2	.	TRBD1	TGTGCCACCAGTGGCCCGACAGGGGCGAGCTATGGCTACACCTTC	CATSGPTGASYGYTF
TRBV7-9	TRBJ2-6	.	.	TGTGCCAGTACCCTCGTCATGACTTTC	CASTLVMTF
TRBV29-1	TRBJ2-2	many	.	TGCAGCGTTGTCGTGGGTACCGGGGAGCTGTTTTTT	CSVVVGTGELFF
TRBV11-3	TRBJ1-1	many	.	TGTGCCAGCAGCTTAGAAACTGGCACTGAAGCTTTCTTT	CASSLETGTEAFF
TRBV7-9	TRBJ2-3	many	TRBD2	TGTGCCAGCAGCCCACTAGCGGCTAGCACAGATACGCAGTATTTT	CASSPLAASTDTQYF
TRBV5-1	TRBJ2-3	many	.	TGCGCCAGCAGCTTGGGTTCAATCGGCACAGATACGCAGTATTTT	CASSLGSIGTDTQYF
TRBV20-1	TRBJ2-7	.	TRBD1	TGCAGTGCCCTGACAGGGAAATACTACGAGCAGTACTTC	CSALTGKYYEQYF
TRBV20-1	TRBJ1-5	many	.	TGCAGTGCTAGAGGTGAAAGGGGCCGCAATCAGCCCCAGCATTTT	CSARGERGRNQPQHF
TRBV2	TRBJ1-5	once	.	TGTGCCAGCAGTGATGGCGGGGCCCATCAGCCCCAGCATTTT	CASSDGGAHQPQHF
TRBV20-1	TRBJ1-2	.	.	TGCAGTGCTAGAGGGGCAGGGAGTCGGTATGGCTACACCTTC	CSARGAGSRYGYTF
TRBV20-1	TRBJ2-5	.	.	TGCAGTGCTAGAGATCGGGCTAGCGCACAAGAGACCCAGTACTTC	CSARDRASAQETQYF